This T cell receptor (beta chain) was captured by sequencing in a study of beta chain features in type 1 diabetes. Investigators reverse transcribed all isolated RNA, so they sequenced expressed TCRB transcripts. TCRdb keeps only in-frame clones here, not all; method: immunoSEQ multiplex PCR. Of more than 350,000 clones listed, over 10% are singletons. Notes on the study in general: It was among patients, rather than healthy donors, that naive, central memory and Treg TCRB repertoires appeared more similar.

Trimming took 0 bases from V and 0 from J, leaving 6 bases between them. Germline lookup yields CDR1 SGDLS and CDR2 YYNGEE. This CDR3 region has 14 residues. This clone occurred a few times. What it binds is unknown. The receptor's source is a young woman in good health. J is TRBJ1-2 and V is TRBV9; no clear D gene. The sequenced sample was naive CD4+ T cells from blood. The CDR3 spells CASSVDHANYGYTF. The CDR3 region has the DNA TGTGCCAGCAGCGTAGACCACGCTAACTATGGCTACACCTTC.